This T cell receptor beta chain is drawn from a study of T cell changes during pregnancy in multiple sclerosis (dated by TCRdb to about 2019). About the study as a whole: The study looked at changes in the T cell repertoire across pregnancy in women with multiple sclerosis.

Concerning this clone: Which antigen it targets is not known. Base qualities were left out, and no much larger clone turns up one base away.

Libraries were prepared through the immunoSEQ multiplex PCR assay. The table comes from immuneACCESS by way of TCRdb, which keeps in-frame sequences with V and J called. Part of the clones is missing from these tables; in studies checked, under half for an unresolved V gene and the rest for unknown reasons. The sample table shows approximately 46,000 clones, and 91% are seen once. The ten largest clones take up around 10% of the sample. CDR1 LNHDA and CDR2 SQIVND are derived from the germline V gene (reference sequence). V ends up 6 bases short and J 7 bases short, with an unmatched junction base count of 7. From the cysteine through the phenylalanine, the CDR3 covers 15 amino acids. The only DNA kept is the CDR3, 45 bases in frame from the first base.

Here the chain combines TRBV19 and TRBJ1-5, with 12 bases aligning to TRBD1. The starting material was CD8+ T cells from peripheral blood mononuclear cells, obtained after pregnancy. The receptor was isolated from a female donor with multiple sclerosis, enrolled in a pregnancy study. The CDR3 sequence is CASSTGQGAEQPQHF. The sequenced DNA: TGTGCCAGTAGCACGGGACAGGGGGCCGAACAGCCCCAGCATTTT.